This record concerns one T cell receptor beta chain sequence. The target antigen is unknown. Deletions cut 0 bases from V and 5 bases from J, with 8 bases between. CDR1 is PRHDT and CDR2 is FYEKMQ in the germline V gene (reference sequence). The CDR3 runs 13 residues. This sample was included in a study of OX40 agonist ivuxolimab in advanced cancers. Study as a whole: Ivuxolimab doses were 0.01, 0.1, 0.3, 1.5, 3 or 10 mg/kg every 2 weeks. Study-wide points: Researchers did not determine the expanded peripheral T cells' antigen specificity.

Assay: immunoSEQ multiplex PCR; the TCRdb copy retains only in-frame clones and omits some. The table records 89,000 or so clones, about 89% of them present only once. Prior autoimmune disease or systemic immunosuppression barred patients. This specimen consisted of CD4+ or CD8+ T cells sorted from blood, obtained in a trial of the OX40 agonist ivuxolimab. The rearrangement joins TRBV13 to TRBJ2-7; D is undetermined. The TCR comes from an adult with an advanced solid tumor such as melanoma, head and neck, liver or kidney cancer. The CDR3 DNA follows: TGTGCCAGCAGCTTAGGTCCGGCGGACGAGCAGTACTTC. This encodes CASSLGPADEQYF.